Listed below are T cell receptor beta chains from one sample, sequenced in a study of blood T cell repertoires in COVID-19. Sequencing used immunoSEQ multiplex PCR; TCRdb keeps in-frame clones, though not all of them. The profile shows fewer than 350,000 clones, around 87% of them singletons. The specimen was peripheral blood. All receptors derive from a woman in her 50s who had recovered from COVID-19. The CDR3 runs from the conserved cysteine through the conserved F or W. Fields, in order: clone size, J gene, V gene, D gene, CDR3 protein, CDR3 DNA. The D gene is left open where the match is weak. Some rows have no size entry. The others give once, few or many, or a class for an expanded clone.

size: -
J: TRBJ2-2
V: TRBV5-8
D: -
CDR3: CASSFDINTGELFF
DNA: TGTGCCAGCAGCTTCGACATTAACACCGGGGAGCTGTTTTTT

size: few
J: TRBJ1-2
V: TRBV25-1
D: TRBD1
CDR3: CASSETGDYGYTF
DNA: TGTGCCAGCAGTGAGACAGGGGACTATGGCTACACCTTC

size: -
J: TRBJ1-1
V: TRBV19
D: -
CDR3: CASKRTVVDEAFF
DNA: TGTGCCAGTAAAAGGACAGTGGTCGATGAAGCTTTCTTT

size: few
J: TRBJ1-6
V: TRBV11-1
D: -
CDR3: CASSRQGYNSPLHF
DNA: TGTGCCAGCAGTCGGCAGGGCTATAATTCACCCCTCCACTTT

size: -
J: TRBJ1-1
V: TRBV6-2/TRBV6-3
D: -
CDR3: CASSYPIGGIDTEAFF
DNA: TGTGCCAGCAGTTACCCCATTGGAGGAATCGACACTGAAGCTTTCTTT

size: once
J: TRBJ2-3
V: TRBV9
D: -
CDR3: CASSTSRVIRADTQYF
DNA: TGTGCCAGCAGCACCAGCCGTGTGATCAGGGCAGATACGCAGTATTTT

size: -
J: TRBJ1-4
V: TRBV29-1
D: -
CDR3: CSVVRGEALFF
DNA: TGCAGCGTTGTTCGGGGGGAGGCACTGTTTTTT

size: -
J: TRBJ2-1
V: TRBV6-6
D: TRBD2
CDR3: CASSLSGGYNEQFF
DNA: TGTGCCAGCAGCCTTAGCGGGGGGTACAATGAGCAGTTCTTC

size: -
J: TRBJ1-1
V: TRBV19
D: -
CDR3: CATQGHPNTEAFF
DNA: TGTGCCACTCAGGGACATCCTAACACTGAAGCTTTCTTT

size: -
J: TRBJ2-1
V: TRBV15
D: -
CDR3: CATSLLPGRGPYNEQFF
DNA: TGTGCCACCAGTCTCCTTCCCGGGCGGGGCCCCTACAATGAGCAGTTCTTC

size: -
J: TRBJ1-1
V: TRBV19
D: -
CDR3: CASNTGNGNTEAFF
DNA: TGTGCCAGCAATACAGGGAATGGGAACACTGAAGCTTTCTTT

size: -
J: TRBJ2-6
V: TRBV10-2
D: -
CDR3: CASQGGSSGANVLTF
DNA: TGCGCCAGTCAGGGGGGAAGTTCTGGGGCCAACGTCCTGACTTTC

size: -
J: TRBJ2-5
V: TRBV24-1
D: -
CDR3: CATSDSIRETQYF
DNA: TGTGCCACCAGTGATTCTATCAGGGAGACCCAGTACTTC

size: -
J: TRBJ1-1
V: TRBV10-3
D: -
CDR3: CATGSIPEDTEAFF
DNA: TGTGCCACTGGCTCGATCCCGGAGGACACTGAAGCTTTCTTT

size: -
J: TRBJ1-1
V: TRBV30
D: -
CDR3: CAWNEQQGEAFF
DNA: TGTGCCTGGAATGAACAACAGGGAGAAGCTTTCTTT

size: -
J: TRBJ2-6
V: TRBV5-1
D: -
CDR3: CASSDGTGSGANVLTF
DNA: TGCGCCAGCAGCGATGGAACAGGGTCTGGGGCCAACGTCCTGACTTTC

size: -
J: TRBJ1-1
V: TRBV5-1
D: -
CDR3: CASFAIPGTTEAFF
DNA: TGCGCCAGCTTCGCGATACCAGGCACCACTGAAGCTTTCTTT

size: -
J: TRBJ1-5
V: TRBV4-2
D: -
CDR3: CASSQSDSENQPQHF
DNA: TGTGCCAGCAGCCAATCCGACAGTGAAAATCAGCCCCAGCATTTT

size: once
J: TRBJ2-1
V: TRBV27
D: TRBD1
CDR3: CASSFPGGTGMQNEQFF
DNA: TGTGCCAGCAGTTTCCCCGGTGGGACAGGTATGCAAAATGAGCAGTTCTTC

size: -
J: TRBJ2-3
V: TRBV5-8
D: -
CDR3: CASSWDSTSTDTQYF
DNA: TGTGCCAGCAGTTGGGACTCGACTAGCACAGATACGCAGTATTTT

size: -
J: TRBJ1-5
V: TRBV6-2/TRBV6-3
D: -
CDR3: CASSWTADQPQHF
DNA: TGTGCCAGCAGTTGGACAGCCGATCAGCCCCAGCATTTT

size: -
J: TRBJ1-1
V: TRBV30
D: -
CDR3: CAWRAGQPNTEAFF
DNA: TGTGCCTGGAGGGCAGGACAGCCCAACACTGAAGCTTTCTTT

size: -
J: TRBJ1-2
V: TRBV6-5
D: TRBD1
CDR3: CASGYRGGVDGYTF
DNA: TGTGCCAGCGGTTACAGGGGAGGAGTTGATGGCTACACCTTC

size: -
J: TRBJ1-2
V: TRBV28
D: TRBD1
CDR3: CASSTTGKEDGYTF
DNA: TGTGCCAGCAGTACGACAGGGAAGGAGGATGGCTACACCTTC

size: -
J: TRBJ2-7
V: TRBV7-9
D: -
CDR3: CASSPDTYEQYF
DNA: TGTGCCAGCAGCCCGGACACCTACGAGCAGTACTTC

size: -
J: TRBJ2-2
V: TRBV9
D: TRBD2
CDR3: CASSVARTSGGNTGELFF
DNA: TGTGCCAGCAGCGTAGCGAGGACTAGCGGGGGGAACACCGGGGAGCTGTTTTTT

size: -
J: TRBJ2-1
V: TRBV3-1/TRBV3-2
D: TRBD2
CDR3: CASSRGGSGTYNEQFF
DNA: TGTGCCAGCAGCCGCGGCGGGAGCGGGACCTACAATGAGCAGTTCTTC

size: -
J: TRBJ2-7
V: TRBV6-6
D: TRBD1
CDR3: CASSPGQGIYEQYF
DNA: TGTGCCAGCAGCCCAGGACAGGGGATCTACGAGCAGTACTTC

size: -
J: TRBJ2-7
V: TRBV6-1
D: TRBD2
CDR3: CASSERAGGDYEQYF
DNA: TGTGCCAGCAGTGAAAGGGCGGGAGGAGATTACGAGCAGTACTTC

size: -
J: TRBJ1-1
V: TRBV3-1/TRBV3-2
D: -
CDR3: CASSQVQNTEAFF
DNA: TGTGCCAGCAGCCAAGTTCAGAACACTGAAGCTTTCTTT

size: -
J: TRBJ2-7
V: TRBV7-2
D: TRBD1
CDR3: CASSPAGGFTYEQYF
DNA: TGTGCCAGCAGCCCGGCAGGGGGCTTCACCTACGAGCAGTACTTC

size: few
J: TRBJ1-4
V: TRBV7-9
D: -
CDR3: CASSSGRLPEKLFF
DNA: TGTGCCAGCAGCTCTGGCAGACTACCTGAAAAACTGTTTTTT

size: -
J: TRBJ2-7
V: TRBV11-2
D: TRBD2
CDR3: CASSLTLAGVSYEQYF
DNA: TGTGCCAGCAGCTTAACCCTAGCGGGAGTCTCCTACGAGCAGTACTTC

size: -
J: TRBJ1-1
V: TRBV3-1/TRBV3-2
D: TRBD1
CDR3: CASRRQGEAFF
DNA: TGTGCCAGCAGAAGACAGGGAGAAGCTTTCTTT

size: -
J: TRBJ1-5
V: TRBV15
D: -
CDR3: CATQTFGQNGNQPQHF
DNA: TGTGCCACTCAAACTTTCGGACAGAACGGCAATCAGCCCCAGCATTTT

size: -
J: TRBJ1-2
V: TRBV5-1
D: -
CDR3: CASSSRAARGNGGYTF
DNA: TGCGCCAGCAGCTCCCGGGCGGCCAGGGGTAATGGTGGCTACACCTTC

size: -
J: TRBJ1-5
V: TRBV5-1
D: -
CDR3: CASSLLYSNQPQHF
DNA: TGCGCCAGCAGCTTGTTATATAGCAATCAGCCCCAGCATTTT

size: -
J: TRBJ2-3
V: TRBV28
D: -
CDR3: CASKAFPRGTDTQYF
DNA: TGTGCCAGCAAGGCCTTCCCGCGGGGCACAGATACGCAGTATTTT

size: -
J: TRBJ2-1
V: TRBV2
D: -
CDR3: CASRNRVINEQFF
DNA: TGTGCCAGCAGGAACAGGGTAATCAATGAGCAGTTCTTC

size: -
J: TRBJ2-2
V: TRBV9
D: -
CDR3: CASSASTGELFF
DNA: TGTGCCAGCAGCGCCTCTACCGGGGAGCTGTTTTTT

size: -
J: TRBJ2-3
V: TRBV7-2
D: TRBD2
CDR3: CASSLDGLAGDTQYF
DNA: TGTGCCAGCAGCTTAGATGGGCTAGCGGGAGATACGCAGTATTTT

size: -
J: TRBJ1-4
V: TRBV9
D: -
CDR3: CASSPGGGDNEKLFF
DNA: TGTGCCAGCAGCCCCGGGGGAGGTGATAATGAAAAACTGTTTTTT